This TCR beta chain came from a study of technical replicates of blood from a handful of donors. This clone has more than one count but fewer than ten. The V and J ends lost 5 bases and 0 bases, in that order; junction bases with no gene match: 3. Germline V gene data show CDR1 as SEHNR and CDR2 as FQNEAQ (reference sequence). There are 15 residues in the CDR3. Only in-frame clones appear in the TCRdb table, and some are missing; sequencing was by immunoSEQ multiplex PCR. The sample consists of 50,000 to 80,000 clones, 88% of them appearing once. The V and J genes are TRBV7-9 and TRBJ1-1; 10 bases are shared with TRBD1. The sample consisted of PBMCs. This clonotype was sampled from a human donor in good health. Some clones in this sample may be carry-over from other donors' samples. The CDR3 nucleotides are TGTGCCAGCAGCATAGGGACAGGGGTGAACACTGAAGCTTTCTTT. It specifies CASSIGTGVNTEAFF.